This paragraph reports one T cell receptor (beta chain). This clonotype was seen ten or more times. There is no known antigen for this receptor. No quality values exist for individual bases; no much larger clone is one base distant. The sequencer listed for this sample is Illumina HiSeq 1500. The public reads were quality trimmed at Q25 with fastp and then assembled into clones with MiXCR by TCRdb, keeping productive beta chains. Records with the same CDR3 protein are collapsed into one entry carrying the most frequent genes and DNA. The sample has 200,000 to 250,000 distinct CDR3 sequences on record, roughly 23% of them singletons. 15% to 20% of the sample lies in the top ten. The data were obtained in a study of T cell repertoires in cytomegalovirus infection (dated by TCRdb to the late 2010s). For the study in its entirety: Donor HLA type was relevant to the analysis, as public TCR beta signatures indicated carriage of CMV infection together with the matching HLA type.

From a lookup of the germline V gene, CDR1 and CDR2 are LGHNA and YNFKEQ. V is cut back by 4 bases and J by 0 bases, with 18 bases in the junction unmatched. From its cysteine to its phenylalanine, the CDR3 spans 20 amino acids. Only CDR3 DNA is held: 60 bases, read in frame from base 1. Study-level results and caveats: Cumulative frequency of public TCR beta family members discriminated carriers of CMV infection plus the relevant HLA type in this cohort and an independent roughly 340-donor cohort. The ex vivo response was dominated by HLA-C-restricted CMV-specific TCR beta clonotypes, which also provided the single most frequent clonotype in two of eight donors.

Sequenced material: CD8+ T cells from PBMCs. This receptor chain uses TRBV4-2 and TRBJ2-5; 9 central nucleotides agree with TRBD2. This TCR came from a human donor in good health (CMV status not recorded). Some clones in this sample may be carry-over from other donors' samples. This receptor carries the CDR3 CASSPYGGSGGQNYQETQYF. The DNA sequence is TGTGCCAGCAGCCCCTACGGGGGTAGCGGGGGCCAAAACTACCAAGAGACCCAGTACTTC.